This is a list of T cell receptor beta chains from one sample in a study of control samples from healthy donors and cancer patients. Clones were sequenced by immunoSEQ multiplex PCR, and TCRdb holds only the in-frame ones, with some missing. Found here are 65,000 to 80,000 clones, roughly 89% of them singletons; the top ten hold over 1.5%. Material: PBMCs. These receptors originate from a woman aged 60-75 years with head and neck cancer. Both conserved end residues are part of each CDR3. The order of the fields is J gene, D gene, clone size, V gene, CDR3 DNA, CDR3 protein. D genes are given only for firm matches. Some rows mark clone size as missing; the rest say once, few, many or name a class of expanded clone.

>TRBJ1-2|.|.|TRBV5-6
TGTGCCAGCAGCTTGGCTGAAAACTATGGCTACACCTTC
CASSLAENYGYTF
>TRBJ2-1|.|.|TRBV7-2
TGTGCCAGCAGCCCCCGGAGGGGTGGATCCTACAATGAGCAGTTCTTC
CASSPRRGGSYNEQFF
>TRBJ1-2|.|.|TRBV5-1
TGCGCCAGCAGCCCGGTACAGGGTAACTATGGCTACACCTTC
CASSPVQGNYGYTF
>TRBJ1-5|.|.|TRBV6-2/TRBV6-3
TGTGCCAGCAGTTACCTCATCGGGTTCGGTAGCGCTAGCAATCAGCCCCAGCATTTT
CASSYLIGFGSASNQPQHF
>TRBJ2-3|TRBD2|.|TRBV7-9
TGTGCCAGCATCGAAGGCCCCCAGACTAGCGGGAGCACAGATACGCAGTATTTT
CASIEGPQTSGSTDTQYF
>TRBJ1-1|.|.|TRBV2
TGTGCCAGCAGTGTAGAAGGGGGGAAAGCTTTCTTT
CASSVEGGKAFF
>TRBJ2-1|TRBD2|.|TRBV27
TGTGCCAGCAGTTCCTTAGCGGGAGGGCCCTCGGGTGAGCAGTTCTTC
CASSSLAGGPSGEQFF
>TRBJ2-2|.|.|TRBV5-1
TGCGCCAGCAGAAAGGACGTCCTAAACACCGGGGAGCTGTTTTTT
CASRKDVLNTGELFF
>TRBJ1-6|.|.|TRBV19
TGTGCCAGTAGTATACAGTACAATTCACCCCTCCACTTT
CASSIQYNSPLHF
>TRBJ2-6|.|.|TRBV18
TGTGCCAGCTCACCATCAGGGTTCGTTGGGGCCAACGTCCTGACTTTC
CASSPSGFVGANVLTF
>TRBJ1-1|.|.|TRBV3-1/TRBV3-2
TGTGCCAGCAGCGTCGGGCAGTGGGAAGCTTTCTTT
CASSVGQWEAFF
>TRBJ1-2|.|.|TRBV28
TGTGCCAGCAGTTGGCCAGAGAACTATGGCTACACCTTC
CASSWPENYGYTF
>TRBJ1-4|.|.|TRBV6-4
TGTGCCAGCAATCCTGGGGGCGTAGAAAAACTGTTTTTT
CASNPGGVEKLFF
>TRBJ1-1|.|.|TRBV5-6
TGTGCCAGCAGCTTGGTCGGGGAGGTGAACACTGAAGCTTTCTTT
CASSLVGEVNTEAFF
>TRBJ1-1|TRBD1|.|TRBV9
TGTGCCAGCAGCGAGGGACAGGGGAGAACTGAAGCTTTCTTT
CASSEGQGRTEAFF
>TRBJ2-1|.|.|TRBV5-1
TGCGCCAGCAGCTTGGCCGGACAGTCCTACAATGAGCAGTTCTTC
CASSLAGQSYNEQFF
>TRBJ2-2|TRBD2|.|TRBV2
TGTGCCAGCAGGGGGAGGGCGCCGAACACCGGGGAGCTGTTTTTT
CASRGRAPNTGELFF
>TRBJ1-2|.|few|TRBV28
TGTGCCAGCAGTTACCGGGACCCCGGGATCTATGGCTACACCTTC
CASSYRDPGIYGYTF
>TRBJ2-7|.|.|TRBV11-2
TGTGCCAGCAGCCCCCTCCCCCTTAGCTCCTACGAGCAGTACTTC
CASSPLPLSSYEQYF
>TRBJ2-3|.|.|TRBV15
TGTGCCACCAGCCGTCTTGGAGGAGGTTCAGATACGCAGTATTTT
CATSRLGGGSDTQYF
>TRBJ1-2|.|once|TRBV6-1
TGTGCCAGCAGTGAAGGGCCAGGGTATGGCTACACCTTC
CASSEGPGYGYTF
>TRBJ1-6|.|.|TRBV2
TGTGCCAGCAGTGCCGGGACGGAAAATTCACCCCTCCACTTT
CASSAGTENSPLHF
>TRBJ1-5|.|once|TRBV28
TGTGCCAGCAGTCAAGGCAATCAGCCCCAGCATTTT
CASSQGNQPQHF
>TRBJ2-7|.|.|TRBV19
TGCGCCAGTAGTATAGTTGGAAGCGAGCAGTACTTC
CASSIVGSEQYF
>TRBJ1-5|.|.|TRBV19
TGTGCCACCAAAATGGGTCAGGGACGCGATCAGCCCCAGCATTTT
CATKMGQGRDQPQHF
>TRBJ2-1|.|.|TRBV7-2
TGTGCCAGCACCTCCGCAGGGGGGCTTACCTACAATGAGCAGTTCTTC
CASTSAGGLTYNEQFF
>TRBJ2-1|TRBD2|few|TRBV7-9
TGTGCCAGCAGCTTCCCCCCCCGACTAGCGGGAGCGAGGAATGAGCAGTTCTTC
CASSFPPRLAGARNEQFF
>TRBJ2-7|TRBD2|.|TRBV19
TGTGCCAGTAGTGGGGCTAGCGGGAGTTACGAGCAGTACTTC
CASSGASGSYEQYF
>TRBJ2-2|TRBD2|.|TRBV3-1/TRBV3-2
TGTGCCAGCAGCCAGGAAAGACTAGCGGGACAGAACACCGGGGAGCTGTTTTTT
CASSQERLAGQNTGELFF
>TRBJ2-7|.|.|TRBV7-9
TGTGCCAGCAGCTTAGCCGCCGGGGCCGACGAGCAGTACTTC
CASSLAAGADEQYF
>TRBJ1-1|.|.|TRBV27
TGTGCCAGCGGGGACCGGGGCACGGGCACTGAAGCTTTCTTT
CASGDRGTGTEAFF
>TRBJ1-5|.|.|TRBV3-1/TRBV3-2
TGTGCCAGCAGCCAAGATATAAATCAGCCCCAGCATTTT
CASSQDINQPQHF
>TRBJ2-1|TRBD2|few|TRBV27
TGTGCCAGCAGTTCATCGCGGGAGATTTACAATGAGCAGTTCTTC
CASSSSREIYNEQFF
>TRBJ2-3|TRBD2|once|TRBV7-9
TGTGCCAGCAGCTTAACAGGACTAGCGGGGGGGACAGATACGCAGTATTTT
CASSLTGLAGGTDTQYF
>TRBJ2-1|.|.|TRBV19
TGTGCCAGTAGTATCGCCGAGTCGGATGAGCAGTTCTTC
CASSIAESDEQFF
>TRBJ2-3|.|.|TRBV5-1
TGCGCCAGCAGCTTGTTGGGATTTAGCACAGATACGCAGTATTTT
CASSLLGFSTDTQYF
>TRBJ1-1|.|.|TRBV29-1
TGCAGCGTTGAAGTTCCGGCGAACACTGAAGCTTTCTTT
CSVEVPANTEAFF
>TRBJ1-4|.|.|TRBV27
TGTGCCAGCAGTTTGGGAACAACTAATGAAAAACTGTTTTTT
CASSLGTTNEKLFF
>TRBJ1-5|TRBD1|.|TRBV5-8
TGTGCCAGCAGCTTGGGTACAGGGGTCGGAGGGCTTTACCAGCCCCAGCATTTT
CASSLGTGVGGLYQPQHF
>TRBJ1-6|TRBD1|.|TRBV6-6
TGTGCCAGCAGGGAGGGACAGCCTAATTCACCCCTCCACTTT
CASREGQPNSPLHF
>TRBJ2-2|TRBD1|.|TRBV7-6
TGTGCCAGCAGCTTAGTTAGGACAGGGCACACCGGGGAGCTGTTTTTT
CASSLVRTGHTGELFF